Described below is a single TCR beta chain sequence and its context. Its antigen is unknown. The data were obtained in a study of neoadjuvant anti-PD-1 for oral cavity cancer. Sequencing used immunoSEQ multiplex PCR; TCRdb keeps in-frame clones, though not all of them. This table has around 8,000 clones, less than 75% appearing once. Overall study findings and caveats: With three patients per group, TCR findings need larger cohorts.

Time point given: after neoadjuvant nivolumab, at surgical resection. PBMCs were not maintained or expanded in culture before analysis. Germline loops: CDR1 SGHRS, CDR2 YFSETQ. V shed 2 bases and J 0 bases; nucleotides not matched to a gene: 11. This CDR3 has 17 amino acids. V usage is TRBV5-1 and J usage is TRBJ2-7; 7 bases are shared with TRBD1. Sequences were derived from PBMCs, sampled after nivolumab (anti-PD-1) treatment. The receptor's source is a person between 40 and 80 years old with oral cavity squamous cell carcinoma. CDR3 loop: CASSFNARDRYSYEQYF. As DNA, the CDR3 is TGCGCCAGCAGCTTCAACGCCCGGGACAGATACTCCTACGAGCAGTACTTC.